This entry lists 9 T cell receptor beta chains sequenced from one sample in a study of shared clonotypes between healthy human individuals. The naive CD8 population came from CD45RO-negative cells selected for CCR7, without terminally differentiated effector memory CD45RA+ cells. The table came from immunoSEQ multiplex PCR; TCRdb's copy has only in-frame clones and leaves some out. The table records a few million clones, just under 95% of them present only once. What was sequenced was naive CD8+ T cells from PBMCs. These receptors were obtained from a young man in good health. Some clones in this sample may be carry-over from other donors' samples.

The chain has TRBV27 and TRBJ2-2; 7 positions match TRBD1. The CDR3 spans 15 residues. V trimming: 3 bases; J trimming: 5 bases; junction bases outside the gene matches: 6. Germline-derived CDR1 and CDR2 are MNHEY and SMNVEV (reference sequence). CDR3 sequence reads: CASSLRQGWTGELFF. In DNA, the CDR3 is TGTGCCAGCAGTTTGCGACAGGGCTGGACCGGGGAGCTGTTTTTT.

This clone was picked up a small number of times. The rearrangement links TRBV30 to TRBJ1-1; D gene unclear. Germline V gene lookup returns CDR1 GTSNPN and CDR2 SVGIG (reference sequence). The CDR3 sequence is 13 residues long. Between the trimmed V and J ends, which lost 4 bases and 4 bases, there was a span of 13 bases. The CDR3 is CAWKLAFGTEAFF. CDR3 DNA sequence: TGTGCCTGGAAGTTAGCCTTTGGCACTGAAGCTTTCTTT.

The chain combines TRBV5-1 with TRBJ2-5, with 10 bases that match TRBD2. This CDR3 has 16 amino acids. J lost 5 bases, V lost 0 bases, and 7 bases had no gene match. Germline CDR1 is SGHRS and CDR2 is YFSETQ. CDR3 nucleotide sequence: TGCGCCAGCAGCTTGGTGGCTAGCGGGAGATACGAGACCCAGTACTTC. Translating gives CASSLVASGRYETQYF.

The V gene is TRBV4-3, the J gene TRBJ1-2, with D tentatively TRBD1 (5 bases). Germline lookup yields CDR1 LGHNA and CDR2 YSLEER. This CDR3 spans 15 amino acids. V lost 3 bases, J lost 1 base, and 12 bases lay in between. The CDR3 DNA follows: TGCGCCAGCAGCCAGGGGCGGCGACTTAACTATGGCTACACCTTC. Its translation is CASSQGRRLNYGYTF.

The chain uses TRBV19 and TRBJ2-7; 7 nucleotides match TRBD2. This CDR3 has 17 residues. After removal of 4 bases from V and 3 bases from J, the junction contained 15 bases not matched to a gene. CDR1 is LNHDA, CDR2 SQIVND, per germline (reference sequence). The CDR3 DNA is TGTGCCAGTAGTACCCGACTTGTCCCGGGACTAATCTACGAGCAGTACTTC. Translated: CASSTRLVPGLIYEQYF.

This clone has more than one count but fewer than ten. The chain uses TRBV4-3 and TRBJ2-2; D not resolved. There are 14 residues in the CDR3. Germline V CDR1 and CDR2: LGHNA, YSLEER. Trimming stripped 6 bases from V and 4 bases from J, with 12 bases between. CDR3 residues: CASSSGGSTGELFF. The DNA of the CDR3 is TGCGCCAGCAGTTCGGGCGGATCCACCGGGGAGCTGTTTTTT.

For this clone: Other nucleotide sequences from this sample produce the same CDR3. V usage is TRBV27 and J usage is TRBJ2-1, with 9 bases lining up with TRBD1. Germline CDR1 is MNHEY and CDR2 is SMNVEV (reference sequence). CDR3 size: 13 residues. V dropped 5 bases and J dropped 7; count of bases not matched to a gene: 3. The CDR3 spells CASSPGTGNEQFF. The CDR3 region has the DNA TGTGCCAGCAGTCCCGGGACAGGGAATGAGCAGTTCTTC.

CDR3 DNA sequence: TGTGCCATCAGTGACCGACAGGGGGCTTTGACACAAGAGACCCAGTACTTC. Encoded protein: CAISDRQGALTQETQYF. The chain recombines TRBV10-3 with TRBJ2-5, with 10 bases that match TRBD1. Per germline, CDR1 ENHRY and CDR2 SYGVKD. The CDR3 is made up of 17 amino acids. V shed 3 bases, J shed 2 bases, and the junction held 9 bases outside the gene matches.

V usage is TRBV23-1 and J usage is TRBJ2-7; D not resolved. TRBV23-1 is designated an ORF whose function remains uncertain. Trimming took off 3 bases at V and 0 bases at J, with 24 bases between the two ends. This CDR3 is built from 19 residues. The CDR3 region has the DNA TGCGCCAGCAGTCATTATACACCCCAGTGGGCCAGGAGCTCCTACGAGCAGTACTTC. This sequence encodes CASSHYTPQWARSSYEQYF.